The rows below give T cell receptor beta chains drawn from one sample of a study of T cells in Graves' hyperthyroidism and ophthalmopathy. Via MiXCR, TCRdb re-called the multiplex PCR reads, giving one row per CDR3 protein. The sample contains hundreds of thousands of distinct CDR3 sequences, approximately 20% of which appear only once. Sequenced material: blood. All receptors come from a man in his forties or fifties with Graves' ophthalmopathy. Both conserved end residues are part of each CDR3. The D gene is left open where the match is weak. Clone size is given for some rows only: seen once, a few or many times, or a class if the clone is expanded.

J	D	V	size	DNA	CDR3
TRBJ2-2	TRBD2	TRBV5-1	few	TGCGCCGTCAGGCGGGAGGGCCGCGGCGGGGAGCTGTTTTTT	CAVRREGRGGELFF
TRBJ1-1	TRBD1	TRBV30	-	TGTGCCTGTTGGACAGGTTTGAACACTGAAGCTTTCTTT	CACWTGLNTEAFF
TRBJ2-1	TRBD2	TRBV7-2	-	TGTGCCAGCAGCCAAGAAGCGGGGGGGCCTAATGAGCAGTTCTTC	CASSQEAGGPNEQFF
TRBJ2-7	-	TRBV6-1	-	TGTGCCAGCAGTAACCGACACCGCTACGAGCAGTACTTC	CASSNRHRYEQYF
TRBJ2-6	-	TRBV5-1	-	TGCGCCAGCAGCTTGCAGTGGGCCAACGTCCTGACTTTC	CASSLQWANVLTF
TRBJ1-5	-	TRBV12-3/TRBV12-4	many	TGTGCCAGCAGTTTTAGATCAGGGGCGAACAATCAGCCCCAGCATTTT	CASSFRSGANNQPQHF
TRBJ2-2	-	TRBV2	many	TGTGCCAGCAGAGGGGAAGACACCGGGGAGCTGTTTTTT	CASRGEDTGELFF
TRBJ2-1	-	TRBV6-2/TRBV6-3	-	TGTGCCAGCAGTTACCCCCCACAGACCCTCGGGGGCAACAATGAGCAGTTCTTC	CASSYPPQTLGGNNEQFF
TRBJ1-3	-	TRBV5-1	-	TGCGCCAGCCGGGAGGCCGGACTAACTGGAAACACCATATATTTT	CASREAGLTGNTIYF
TRBJ2-1	TRBD1	TRBV11-2	once	TGTGCCAGCAGCTTAACGGGATGGGGACAGGGGATAAATGAGCAGTTCTTC	CASSLTGWGQGINEQFF
TRBJ1-2	-	TRBV18	many	TGTGCCAGCTCACCCGGGACGGGAGGCGGATACACCTTC	CASSPGTGGGYTF
TRBJ2-7	-	TRBV20-1	many	TGCAGTGCTAGAGATTCGATTAGCGATACCTACGAGCAGTACTTC	CSARDSISDTYEQYF
TRBJ2-1	TRBD2	TRBV6-1	-	TGTGCCAGCAGTGAACTTAAGGGACTAGCGGGGGGGAGCTCCTACAATGAGCAGTTCTTC	CASSELKGLAGGSSYNEQFF
TRBJ2-5	-	TRBV3-1	many	TGTGCCAGCAGCCGGGGGGCCGGAGGAGAGACCCAGTACTTC	CASSRGAGGETQYF
TRBJ1-3	-	TRBV27	few	TGTGCCATCCGACAGCGGTACTCTGGAAACACCATATATTTT	CAIRQRYSGNTIYF
TRBJ2-1	-	TRBV18	few	TGTGCCAGCTCACCACCGTCAGGGGAGAGCTCCTACAATGAGCAGTTCTTC	CASSPPSGESSYNEQFF
TRBJ2-3	TRBD2	TRBV11-2	many	TGTGCCAGCAGCTTCCCGGCTAGCGGGATAGATACGCAGTATTTT	CASSFPASGIDTQYF
TRBJ2-4	TRBD2	TRBV6-1	few	TGTGCCAGCAGGAAAAGCGGGGGGGCGACCAAAAACATTCAGTACTTC	CASRKSGGATKNIQYF
TRBJ2-7	-	TRBV11-2	many	TGTGCCAGCAGATCTAGTCGGAACGAGCAGTACTTC	CASRSSRNEQYF
TRBJ2-7	-	TRBV20-1	once	TGCAGTGCTAGAGATAAAGCGAGCTCCTACGAGCAGTACTTC	CSARDKASSYEQYF
TRBJ2-3	TRBD2	TRBV20-1	many	TGCAGTGCTAGGGCCCTAAGCGGGGGGGTCCCAGATACGCAGTATTTT	CSARALSGGVPDTQYF
TRBJ1-1	-	TRBV20-1	many	TGCAGTGCTAGATGGGGGTACACTGAAGCTTTCTTT	CSARWGYTEAFF
TRBJ1-5	-	TRBV12-3/TRBV12-4	few	TGTGCCAGCAGCCCCGAGGGTCATAGCAATCAGCCCCAGCATTTT	CASSPEGHSNQPQHF
TRBJ2-2	-	TRBV11-2	many	TGTGCCAGCAGCTTATGGGGCAGACTCAACACCGGGGAGCTGTTTTTT	CASSLWGRLNTGELFF
TRBJ2-7	-	TRBV7-9	few	TGTGCCAGCAGCTTAAAGGCCTACGAGCAGTACTTC	CASSLKAYEQYF
TRBJ1-2	-	TRBV12-3/TRBV12-4	once	TGTGCCAGCAGTTTCCGAGGGGTGGGCGTGCTCTATGGCTACACCTTC	CASSFRGVGVLYGYTF
TRBJ2-7	-	TRBV28	many	TGTGCCAGCGGTTATAATGATTGGGGAGGTGTGTACGAGCAGTACTTC	CASGYNDWGGVYEQYF
TRBJ1-2	-	TRBV3-1	few	TGTGCCAGCAGCCCCCGGGGGAGGGCCACCCTCTATGGCTACACCTTC	CASSPRGRATLYGYTF
TRBJ1-1	TRBD1	TRBV19	-	TGTGCCAGTAGTCTCGACAGGGCAAGTGAGACTGAAGCTTTCTTT	CASSLDRASETEAFF